Listed below are T cell receptor beta chains from one sample, sequenced in a study of OX40 agonist ivuxolimab in advanced cancers. Sequencing used immunoSEQ multiplex PCR; TCRdb keeps in-frame clones, though not all of them. The repertoire holds roughly 25,000 clones, with about 70% as singletons. Sequencing was performed on CD4+ or CD8+ T cells sorted from blood, taken in a trial of the OX40 agonist ivuxolimab. These receptors all come from an adult with an advanced solid tumor such as melanoma, head and neck, liver or kidney cancer. CDR3s include the opening cysteine and the closing phenylalanine or tryptophan. A D gene is named only where the DNA matches it firmly. Clone size is given for some rows only: seen once, a few or many times, or a class if the clone is expanded.

CDR3 length,D gene,clone size,J gene,V gene,CDR3 DNA,CDR3 protein
16,NA,NA,TRBJ1-1,TRBV4-1,TGCGCCAGCAGCCAAGGGGCATCACAGACGAACACTGAAGCTTTCTTT,CASSQGASQTNTEAFF
14,NA,NA,TRBJ2-7,TRBV5-6,TGTGCCAGCAGCTTCGGGGACCCCTACTACGAGCAGTACTTC,CASSFGDPYYEQYF
14,NA,NA,TRBJ1-2,TRBV9,TGTGCCAGCAGCACACAGGGAGTCTGGGATGGCTACACCTTC,CASSTQGVWDGYTF
15,NA,NA,TRBJ2-1,TRBV5-5,TGTGCCAGCAGCGTCCTAAGGGGCTCCTACAATGAGCAGTTCTTC,CASSVLRGSYNEQFF
14,NA,once,TRBJ2-2,TRBV4-1,TGCGCCAGCAGCCAGTTTTCGAACACCGGGGAGCTGTTTTTT,CASSQFSNTGELFF
15,NA,NA,TRBJ2-5,TRBV6-5,TGTGCCAGCAGTTACTGGTCGGGGGGCGAAGAGACCCAGTACTTC,CASSYWSGGEETQYF
13,NA,NA,TRBJ1-5,TRBV10-2,TGCGCCAGCAGTGAGGTCGAGAATCAGCCCCAGCATTTT,CASSEVENQPQHF
15,NA,NA,TRBJ2-1,TRBV30,TGTGCCTGGGGGACCAGGGGCCGACACTACAATGAGCAGTTCTTC,CAWGTRGRHYNEQFF
16,NA,NA,TRBJ1-2,TRBV7-9,TGTGCCAGCAGCCAAGCCTCATTGGCAGAATTCTATGGCTACACCTTC,CASSQASLAEFYGYTF
15,TRBD1,once,TRBJ2-1,TRBV6-5,TGTGCCAGCAGTTACTCTGGACAACAGGGGGACGAGCAGTTCTTC,CASSYSGQQGDEQFF
15,NA,NA,TRBJ2-3,TRBV19,TGTGCCAGTAGCGTTGCACCGACTAGCACAGATACGCAGTATTTT,CASSVAPTSTDTQYF
15,NA,NA,TRBJ2-1,TRBV6-5,TGTGCCAGCAGTTACCTCATAGGCAGGGCTAATGAGCAGTTCTTC,CASSYLIGRANEQFF